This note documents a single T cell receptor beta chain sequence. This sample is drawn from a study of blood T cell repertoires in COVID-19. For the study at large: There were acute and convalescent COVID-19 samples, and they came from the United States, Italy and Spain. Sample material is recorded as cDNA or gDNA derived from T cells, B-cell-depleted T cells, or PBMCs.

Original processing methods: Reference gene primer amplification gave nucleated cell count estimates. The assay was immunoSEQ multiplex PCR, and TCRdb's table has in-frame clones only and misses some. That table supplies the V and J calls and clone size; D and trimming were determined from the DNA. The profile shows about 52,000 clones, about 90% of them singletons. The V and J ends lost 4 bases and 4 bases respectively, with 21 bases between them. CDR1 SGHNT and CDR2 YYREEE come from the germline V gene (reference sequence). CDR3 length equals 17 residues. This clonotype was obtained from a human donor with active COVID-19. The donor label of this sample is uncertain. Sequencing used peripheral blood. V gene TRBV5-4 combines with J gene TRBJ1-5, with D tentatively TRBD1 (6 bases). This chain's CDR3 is CASSPMIIRQENQPQHF. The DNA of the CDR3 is TGTGCCAGCAGCCCGATGATCATAAGACAGGAAAATCAGCCCCAGCATTTT.